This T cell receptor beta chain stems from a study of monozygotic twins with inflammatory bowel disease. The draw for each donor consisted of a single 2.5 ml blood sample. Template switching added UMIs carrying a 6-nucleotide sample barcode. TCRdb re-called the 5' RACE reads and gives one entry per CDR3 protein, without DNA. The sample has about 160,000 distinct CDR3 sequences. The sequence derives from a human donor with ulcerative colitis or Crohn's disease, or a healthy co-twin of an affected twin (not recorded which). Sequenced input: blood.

The CDR3 is CATSLRGVPEQFF. The chain combines TRBV15 with TRBJ2-1; the TCRdb call, TRBD1, lacks DNA for checking. The CDR3 has 13 residues. The germline V gene has CDR1 LNHNV and CDR2 YYDKDF (reference sequence).